This T cell receptor beta chain originates from a study of T cells in Graves' hyperthyroidism and ophthalmopathy (dated by TCRdb to the late 2010s). Notes on the research overall: Peripheral blood was sampled at the time of initial diagnosis, prior to any treatment. TCR Vbeta CDR3 sequencing of 135 peripheral blood samples (fewer than 45 ophthalmopathy, 75 to 85 hyperthyroidism and approximately 17 progressor patients) is reported in the paper. Once sampling was done, hyperthyroidism patients were given methimazole at a starting dose of 30 mg daily, whereas ophthalmopathy patients were given high-dose intravenous methylprednisolone. For training and testing, the 110 or so patients in the discovery cohort were randomly divided in a 7:3 ratio. To identify distinguishing TCR V-J signatures, a discovery cohort of 90 to 100 patients was used, comprising some 45 with Graves' ophthalmopathy and under 60 with stable Graves' hyperthyroidism. In more than five Graves' hyperthyroidism patients, the study also compared T-cell repertoires from thyroid tissue with T-cell repertoires from blood. Whether ophthalmopathy could be predicted prospectively was tested in an independent validation cohort made up of roughly 19 hyperthyroidism patients plus 17 patients who later progressed to ophthalmopathy. The paper's findings and limits, for the study overall: Sample size was not statistically predetermined, and investigators were not blinded to group allocation. Most expanded thyroid clonotypes (frequency above 0.001) were also found in blood, which suggests that blood repertoires may mirror thyroid immune responses. In validation, the model predicted progression to ophthalmopathy with over 65% sensitivity and 72% to 85% specificity, a median of 6.5 months before onset. A 13 V-J signature model separated ophthalmopathy from stable hyperthyroidism, with about 90% sensitivity and about 81% specificity in cross-validation and 80%/75% in testing.

A patient counted as having stable Graves' hyperthyroidism if no progression to ophthalmopathy occurred over 18 months of follow-up. Hyperthyroidism patients were newly diagnosed, with disease duration under 2 months, and aged 18 to 65 years. Any patient with an uncontrolled infection, another autoimmune disease, pregnancy or lactation was excluded. Diagnoses were based on clinical symptoms, serum thyroxine and TRAb, thyroid ultrasound and orbital computed tomography. Ficoll-Paque density gradient centrifugation was used to isolate PBMCs from 8.5 to 10 ml of fresh peripheral blood. Total RNA was extracted with Trizol reagent, and quality was checked on an Agilent 2100 Bioanalyzer. The CDR3 runs 13 amino acids, cysteine and phenylalanine included. Solely the CDR3 DNA is kept, with 39 bases framed from the first base. For CDR1 and CDR2, the germline V gene (reference sequence) lists GTSNPN and SVGIG. The V and J ends are trimmed by 1 base and 5 bases, leaving 9 bases between them.

There are many counts of this clonotype. Its antigen has not been determined. No base qualities exist here, and no much larger clone lies one base off it. TCR beta CDR3 regions were amplified from RNA transcripts. A first-round RT-PCR of the TCR CDR3 used the HTBI primer set with the Qiagen OneStep RT-PCR kit. A second multiplex PCR round built the libraries, followed by size selection and purification. Paired-end sequencing of the libraries was performed with 100 bp reads on an Illumina HiSeq2000. Under the source paper's analysis protocol: SOAPnuke was used to process the raw data, with reads discarded if the reads contained adapters or uncalled bases, had a mean Phred below 15, or lacked an exact constant-primer or identifier match. High-quality paired reads were merged using COPE v1.2.5, and each unique nucleotide sequence was defined as a clonotype. MiTCR v1.1 was used to align the clonotypes against IMGT TRBV, TRBD and TRBJ reference segments. The analysis included only V-J combinations with a frequency above 0.0001, which together covered 98% to 99.2% of the repertoires. The TCS score was defined as the ratio of F50 (clonal expansion) to E x V (chaos), calculated using BLOSUM62-based TCRdist between CDR3 peptides within each V-J. Welch's t-statistics and random forest reduced 500 to 650 V-J features to roughly 13, which were used in a naive Bayes classifier (R e1071). TCRdb's own reprocessing of the public reads used fastp at Q25 and MiXCR and kept productive beta chains. Every CDR3 protein is listed once, alongside the most common genes and DNA of its rows. The V and J calls shown here were made by TCRdb, not taken from the authors' results. For this sample the table gives hundreds of thousands of distinct CDR3 sequences, of which roughly 15% were detected only once. The ten largest make up roughly 14% of the sample.

The source of this sequence is a woman between 40 and 50 years old with Graves' hyperthyroidism. The receptor chain draws on TRBV30 and TRBJ1-5; TRBD1 is perhaps the D gene, given 6 matching bases. Sequenced input: blood. The CDR3 sequence is CAWSEDRYQPQHF. The sequenced DNA: TGTGCCTGGAGTGAGGACAGATATCAGCCCCAGCATTTT. Supplemented by the reference TRBV30 and TRBJ1-5 proteins around the CDR3, the complete variable domain is SQTIHQWPATLVQPVGSPLSLECTVEGTSNPNLYWYRQAAGRGLQLLFYSVGIGQISSEVPQNLSASRPQDRQFILSSKKLLLSDSGFYLCAWSEDRYQPQHFGDGTRLSIL.